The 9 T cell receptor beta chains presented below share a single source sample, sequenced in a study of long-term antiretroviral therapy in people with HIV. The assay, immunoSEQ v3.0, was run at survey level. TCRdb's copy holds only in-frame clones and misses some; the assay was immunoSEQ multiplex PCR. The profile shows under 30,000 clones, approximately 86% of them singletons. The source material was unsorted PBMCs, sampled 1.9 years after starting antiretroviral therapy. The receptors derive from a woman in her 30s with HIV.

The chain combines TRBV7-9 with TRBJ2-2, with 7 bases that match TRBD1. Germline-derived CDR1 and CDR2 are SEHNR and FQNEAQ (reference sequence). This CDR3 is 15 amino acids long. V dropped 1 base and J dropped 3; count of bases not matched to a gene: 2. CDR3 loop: CASSLGTGDTGELFF. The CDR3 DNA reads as TGTGCCAGCAGCTTAGGGACAGGAGACACCGGGGAGCTGTTTTTT.

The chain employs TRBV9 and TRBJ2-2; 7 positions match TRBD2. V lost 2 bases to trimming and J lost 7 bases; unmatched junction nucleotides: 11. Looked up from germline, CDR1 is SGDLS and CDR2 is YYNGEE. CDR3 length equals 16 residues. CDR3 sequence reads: CASSVSGVASLGELFF. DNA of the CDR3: TGTGCCAGCAGCGTGAGCGGGGTGGCTTCTCTCGGGGAGCTGTTTTTT. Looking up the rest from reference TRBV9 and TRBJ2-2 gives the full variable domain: DSGVTQTPKHLITATGQRVTLRCSPRSGDLSVYWYQQSLDQGLQFLIQYYNGEERAKGNILERFSAQQFPDLHSELNLSSLELGDSALYFCASSVSGVASLGELFFGEGSRLTVL.

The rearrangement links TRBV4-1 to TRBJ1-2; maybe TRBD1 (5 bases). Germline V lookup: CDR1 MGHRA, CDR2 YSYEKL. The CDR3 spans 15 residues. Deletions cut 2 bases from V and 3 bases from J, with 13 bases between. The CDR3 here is CASSQPSRVDYGYTF. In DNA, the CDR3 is TGCGCCAGCAGCCAACCGTCCAGGGTGGACTATGGCTACACCTTC.

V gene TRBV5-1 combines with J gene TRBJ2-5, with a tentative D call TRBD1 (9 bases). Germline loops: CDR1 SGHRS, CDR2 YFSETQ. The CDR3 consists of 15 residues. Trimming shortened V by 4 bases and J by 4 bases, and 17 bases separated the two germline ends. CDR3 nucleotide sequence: TGCGCCAGCAGCCCGGGGGGGACAGGGTTAGAGACCCAGTACTTC. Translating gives CASSPGGTGLETQYF.

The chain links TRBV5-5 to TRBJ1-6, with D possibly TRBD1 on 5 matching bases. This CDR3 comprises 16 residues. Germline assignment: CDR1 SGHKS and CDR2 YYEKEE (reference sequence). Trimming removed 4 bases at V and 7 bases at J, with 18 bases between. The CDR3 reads CASSLWVGVVNSPLHF. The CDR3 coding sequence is TGTGCCAGCAGCCTGTGGGTGGGGGTAGTGAATTCACCCCTCCACTTT. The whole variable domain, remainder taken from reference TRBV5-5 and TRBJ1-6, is DAGVTQSPTHLIKTRGQQVTLRCSPISGHKSVSWYQQVLGQGPQFIFQYYEKEERGRGNFPDRFSARQFPNYSSELNVNALLLGDSALYLCASSLWVGVVNSPLHFGNGTRLTVT.

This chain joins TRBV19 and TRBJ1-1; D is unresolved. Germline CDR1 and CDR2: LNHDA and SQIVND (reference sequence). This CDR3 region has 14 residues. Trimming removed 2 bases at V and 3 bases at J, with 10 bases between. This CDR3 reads CASSIWGGDTEAFF. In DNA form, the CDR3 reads TGTGCCAGTAGTATATGGGGTGGGGACACTGAAGCTTTCTTT.

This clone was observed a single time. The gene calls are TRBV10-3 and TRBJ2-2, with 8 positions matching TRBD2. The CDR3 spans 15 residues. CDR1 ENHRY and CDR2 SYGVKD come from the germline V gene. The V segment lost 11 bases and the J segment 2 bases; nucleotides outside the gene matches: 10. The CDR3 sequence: CAAHPGGTNTGELFF. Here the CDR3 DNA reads TGTGCCGCCCACCCGGGGGGGACCAACACCGGGGAGCTGTTTTTT.

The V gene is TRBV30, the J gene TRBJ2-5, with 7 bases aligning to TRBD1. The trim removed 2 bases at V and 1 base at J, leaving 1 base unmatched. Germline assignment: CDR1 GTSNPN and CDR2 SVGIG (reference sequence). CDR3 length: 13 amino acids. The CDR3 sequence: CAWSRGPQETQYF. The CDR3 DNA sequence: TGTGCCTGGAGTAGGGGGCCCCAAGAGACCCAGTACTTC.

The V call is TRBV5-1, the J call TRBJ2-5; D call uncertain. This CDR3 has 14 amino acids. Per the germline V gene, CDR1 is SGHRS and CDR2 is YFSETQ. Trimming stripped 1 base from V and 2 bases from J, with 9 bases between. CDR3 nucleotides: TGCGCCAGCAGCTTGCGTGCGAGACAAGAGACCCAGTACTTC. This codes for CASSLRARQETQYF.